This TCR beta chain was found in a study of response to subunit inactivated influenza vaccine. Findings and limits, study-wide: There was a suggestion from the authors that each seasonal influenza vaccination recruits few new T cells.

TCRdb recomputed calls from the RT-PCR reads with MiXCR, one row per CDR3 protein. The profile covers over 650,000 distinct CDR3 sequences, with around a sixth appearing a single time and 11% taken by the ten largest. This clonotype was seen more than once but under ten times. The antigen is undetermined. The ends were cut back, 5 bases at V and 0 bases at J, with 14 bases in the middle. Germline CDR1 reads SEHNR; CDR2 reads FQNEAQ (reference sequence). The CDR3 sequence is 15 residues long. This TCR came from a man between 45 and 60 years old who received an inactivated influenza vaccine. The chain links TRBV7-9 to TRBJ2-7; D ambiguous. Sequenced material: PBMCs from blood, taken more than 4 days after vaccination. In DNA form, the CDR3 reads TGTGCCAGCAGCCCCCCCGGGCCGAACTCCTACGAGCAGTACTTC. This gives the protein CASSPPGPNSYEQYF.